The clone carrying this T cell receptor beta chain has a single count. The source of the sample is a study of cytomegalovirus exposure and HLA in healthy donors. Primers: 60 Vbeta forward and 13 Jbeta reverse. This table comes from immunoSEQ multiplex PCR, and its TCRdb copy is limited to in-frame clones, with some not included. Of 180,000 or so clones listed, over 60% are singletons. CDR1 and CDR2 from the germline V gene are SGHVS and FNYEAQ. J gave up 1 base and V 1 base, and 3 bases lay outside the gene matches. CDR3 size: 15 residues. The TCR sequence derives from a middle-aged man in good health and CMV-seropositive. Sequenced sample: PBMCs. V and J are TRBV7-6 and TRBJ2-5, with TRBD2 matching 7 bases. Here the CDR3 DNA reads TGTGCCAGCAGCTTAGGTCGGACTAGCCAAGAGACCCAGTACTTC. It is translated as CASSLGRTSQETQYF. Drawing the rest from reference TRBV7-6 and TRBJ2-5, the complete variable domain is GAGVSQSPRYKVTKRGQDVALRCDPISGHVSLYWYRQALGQGPEFLTYFNYEAQQDKSGLPNDRFSAERPEGSISTLTIQRTEQRDSAMYRCASSLGRTSQETQYFGPGTRLLVL.